A selection of T cell receptor beta chains follows, all from one sample in a study of beta chain features in type 1 diabetes. Clones were read by immunoSEQ multiplex PCR, and TCRdb kept only the in-frame ones, dropping some. The repertoire holds 95,000 to 110,000 clones, with over 25% as singletons. The source material was central memory CD4+ T cells from blood. All receptors come from a young woman with type 1 diabetes. Each CDR3 is given with its conserved first and last residue. A D gene is named only where the DNA matches it firmly. Size is omitted from some rows. Given values are once, few, many or a class for expanded clones.

NA | TRBJ1-1 | TRBV30 | NA | CAWSVRQGYTEAFF | TGTGCCTGGAGTGTACGTCAGGGGTACACTGAAGCTTTCTTT
NA | TRBJ1-3 | TRBV18 | TRBD1 | CASSPLGQVGNTIYF | TGTGCCAGCTCACCACTGGGACAGGTTGGAAACACCATATATTTT
NA | TRBJ2-1 | TRBV4-3 | TRBD2 | CASSQGGGGRVSYNEQFF | TGCGCCAGCAGCCAAGGCGGCGGCGGGAGGGTATCCTACAATGAGCAGTTCTTC
once | TRBJ2-5 | TRBV10-2 | TRBD2 | CASLIPGRGGETQYF | TGCGCCAGCTTGATTCCCGGGAGGGGAGGAGAGACCCAGTACTTC
few | TRBJ2-5 | TRBV7-2 | TRBD2 | CASSLGASGRGQETQYF | TGTGCCAGCAGCTTAGGGGCTAGCGGGAGGGGACAAGAGACCCAGTACTTC
NA | TRBJ2-5 | TRBV7-2 | NA | CASSLARTEETQYF | TGTGCCAGCAGCTTAGCGAGGACAGAAGAGACCCAGTACTTC
few | TRBJ1-1 | TRBV7-9 | TRBD1 | CASSRLHFDRDTEAFF | TGTGCCAGCAGCCGCCTCCATTTTGACAGGGACACTGAAGCTTTCTTT
NA | TRBJ2-2 | TRBV18 | TRBD1 | CASSRKADRANTGELFF | TGTGCCAGCTCCCGGAAAGCGGACAGGGCGAACACCGGGGAGCTGTTTTTT
NA | TRBJ2-5 | TRBV30 | NA | CAWSGTLVGGTQYF | TGTGCCTGGAGTGGAACTTTAGTGGGAGGGACCCAGTACTTC
few | TRBJ2-5 | TRBV19 | NA | CASRELQGPQETQYF | TGTGCCAGTAGGGAATTACAGGGTCCCCAAGAGACCCAGTACTTC
few | TRBJ2-2 | TRBV5-1 | TRBD2 | CASSSIAGGTGELFF | TGCGCCAGCAGCTCCATAGCGGGAGGAACCGGGGAGCTGTTTTTT
NA | TRBJ1-4 | TRBV29-1 | TRBD1 | CSAGQGGEKLFF | TGCAGCGCCGGACAGGGAGGGGAAAAACTGTTTTTT
NA | TRBJ1-1 | TRBV28 | NA | CASSPTGQHTEAFF | TGTGCCAGCAGCCCAACAGGACAGCACACTGAAGCTTTCTTT
NA | TRBJ2-7 | TRBV6-5 | NA | CASSYSYSYEQYF | TGTGCCAGCAGTTACTCGTACTCCTACGAGCAGTACTTC
NA | TRBJ2-1 | TRBV13 | TRBD1 | CASSETGGPNNEQFF | TGTGCCAGCAGCGAAACAGGGGGCCCCAACAACGAGCAGTTCTTC
NA | TRBJ2-3 | TRBV19 | NA | CASSITSLSENTQYF | TGTGCCAGTAGTATCACTAGCCTATCGGAGAATACGCAGTATTTT
NA | TRBJ2-3 | TRBV4-2 | NA | CASSQEVGRDTQYF | TGTGCCAGCAGCCAAGAGGTTGGGAGGGATACGCAGTATTTT
NA | TRBJ2-4 | TRBV6-1 | NA | CASRRDPMMPIQYF | TGTGCCAGCAGGCGGGACCCAATGATGCCCATTCAGTACTTC
NA | TRBJ1-2 | TRBV27 | NA | CASGDDYNYGYTF | TGTGCCAGCGGGGATGACTATAACTATGGCTACACCTTC
few | TRBJ1-2 | TRBV18 | TRBD1 | CASSPPDRGGDGYTF | TGTGCCAGCTCACCACCTGACAGGGGAGGGGATGGCTACACCTTC
NA | TRBJ2-1 | TRBV30 | TRBD2 | CAWTRGGLADNEQFF | TGTGCCTGGACCAGGGGGGGACTAGCGGACAATGAGCAGTTCTTC
once | TRBJ1-2 | TRBV18 | NA | CASSPPGVDFYGYTF | TGTGCCAGCTCACCACCAGGGGTAGACTTCTATGGCTACACCTTC
once | TRBJ2-2 | TRBV7-9 | NA | CASHYNTGELFF | TGTGCCAGCCACTATAACACCGGGGAGCTGTTTTTT
few | TRBJ2-6 | TRBV19 | NA | CASSITTGRHSGANVLTF | TGTGCCAGTAGTATTACTACAGGGCGGCACTCTGGGGCCAACGTCCTGACTTTC
once | TRBJ1-2 | TRBV30 | TRBD1 | CAWSVPRTGDYGYTF | TGTGCCTGGAGTGTCCCGAGGACAGGGGACTATGGCTACACCTTC
NA | TRBJ2-7 | TRBV27 | NA | CASSPNTGAYEQYF | TGTGCCAGCAGCCCAAATACTGGAGCCTACGAGCAGTACTTC
few | TRBJ1-1 | TRBV7-9 | NA | CASSFMNTEAFF | TGTGCCAGCAGCTTCATGAACACTGAAGCTTTCTTT
few | TRBJ1-2 | TRBV30 | NA | CAWSTSYGYTF | TGTGCCTGGAGCACTTCCTATGGCTACACCTTC
few | TRBJ2-1 | TRBV4-3 | TRBD2 | CASSLGLAGPTSYNEQFF | TGCGCCAGCAGTCTCGGGCTAGCGGGACCCACTTCCTACAATGAGCAGTTCTTC
NA | TRBJ2-5 | TRBV7-2 | NA | CASSRDALLLQSPQYF | TGTGCCAGCAGCCGAGACGCCCTCTTATTACAGTCGCCCCAGTACTTC
few | TRBJ2-1 | TRBV5-1 | TRBD1 | CASSAGQGRNEQFF | TGCGCCAGCAGCGCCGGACAGGGTAGGAATGAGCAGTTCTTC
NA | TRBJ2-3 | TRBV10-2 | TRBD1 | CASSLTGTGGTDTQYF | TGCGCCAGCAGTTTAACCGGGACAGGGGGCACAGATACGCAGTATTTT
few | TRBJ2-2 | TRBV28 | TRBD1 | CASSHGGTGPAGELFF | TGTGCCAGCAGCCACGGGGGGACAGGGCCCGCCGGGGAGCTGTTTTTT
NA | TRBJ1-2 | TRBV23-1 | TRBD1 | CASSQSLDRANYGYTF | TGCGCCAGCAGTCAATCCCTGGACAGGGCTAACTATGGCTACACCTTC
NA | TRBJ1-5 | TRBV19 | NA | CASSIRPWGRSNQPQHF | TGTGCCAGTAGTATAAGGCCCTGGGGCAGAAGCAATCAGCCCCAGCATTTT
NA | TRBJ2-3 | TRBV6-5 | NA | CASSYGRGGTDTQYF | TGTGCCAGCAGTTATGGGAGGGGGGGCACAGATACGCAGTATTTT
few | TRBJ1-5 | TRBV7-2 | NA | CASSLDGPGINQPQHF | TGTGCCAGCAGCTTAGACGGACCAGGGATCAATCAGCCCCAGCATTTT
NA | TRBJ2-3 | TRBV18 | TRBD1 | CASSPPSLGGPGTDTQYF | TGTGCCAGCTCACCACCGTCATTAGGGGGCCCTGGCACAGATACGCAGTATTTT
NA | TRBJ1-1 | TRBV18 | NA | CASSPRRENTEAFF | TGTGCCAGCTCACCACGCAGGGAGAACACTGAAGCTTTCTTT
NA | TRBJ2-1 | TRBV27 | TRBD1 | CASAPRLRTGSTNEQFF | TGTGCCAGCGCGCCCCGTCTAAGGACAGGGTCGACCAATGAGCAGTTCTTC
NA | TRBJ2-3 | TRBV7-8 | NA | CASSVGTTDTQYF | TGTGCCAGCAGCGTGGGGACAACAGATACGCAGTATTTT
few | TRBJ1-1 | TRBV28 | TRBD1 | CASSLPATGVTEAFF | TGTGCCAGCAGTTTACCCGCGACAGGGGTCACTGAAGCTTTCTTT
NA | TRBJ1-1 | TRBV5-1 | NA | CASSPDSQVEAFF | TGCGCCAGCAGCCCGGACAGCCAAGTTGAAGCTTTCTTT
NA | TRBJ2-7 | TRBV2 | TRBD1 | CASSVDRVTAEQYF | TGTGCCAGCAGCGTGGACAGGGTAACGGCCGAGCAGTACTTC
NA | TRBJ2-2 | TRBV9 | NA | CASSAPFQSPGGELFF | TGTGCCAGCAGCGCCCCATTTCAGAGCCCGGGTGGGGAGCTGTTTTTT
few | TRBJ2-7 | TRBV6-5 | TRBD2 | CASSYSTSGIYEQYF | TGTGCCAGCAGTTACTCGACTAGCGGGATTTACGAGCAGTACTTC
NA | TRBJ2-1 | TRBV7-9 | TRBD2 | CASSPRGSSYNEQFF | TGTGCCAGCAGCCCGCGGGGGAGCTCCTACAATGAGCAGTTCTTC
NA | TRBJ2-3 | TRBV7-9 | NA | CAGQGVTGADTQYF | TGTGCCGGGCAAGGGGTCACCGGAGCGGATACGCAGTATTTT